A selection of T cell receptor beta chains follows, all from one sample in a study of sequential checkpoint blockade in melanoma. Sequencing used immunoSEQ multiplex PCR; TCRdb keeps in-frame clones, though not all of them. The table records about 7,000 clones, 20% of them present only once. The source was tumor tissue (inferred from file names), collected from a patient given nivolumab and ipilimumab in sequence. These TCRs come from a human donor with melanoma. Each CDR3 is given without its conserved first and last residue. A D gene is named only where the DNA matches it firmly. The size field is filled for only some rows; it gives once, few, many or a size class.

clone_size j_call d_call v_call cdr3_aa
few TRBJ1-4 . TRBV6-8 ASSEGVGREKLF
. TRBJ1-2 TRBD1 TRBV6-8 ASSDRGNYGYT
. TRBJ1-6 . TRBV11-3 ASSLRRDNSPLH
many TRBJ1-4 . TRBV9 ASSVAGATNEKLF
. TRBJ2-2 . TRBV6-8 ASSYSAGSTGELF
many TRBJ1-2 . TRBV11-3 ASSLGAGANYGYT
. TRBJ2-7 TRBD2 TRBV6-8 ASSPRGASSGSSYEQY
medium-sized TRBJ1-1 . TRBV30 AWKKNTEAF
few TRBJ2-3 TRBD2 TRBV6-7 ASRISGGGTDTQY
few TRBJ2-2 TRBD1 TRBV6-8 ASSRQGPNTGELF
. TRBJ2-5 TRBD1 TRBV6-8 ASSYGTEGVGETQY
few TRBJ1-5 . TRBV19 ASSISQGQPQH
many TRBJ1-1 . TRBV9 ASSPTGGMNTEAF
. TRBJ2-3 TRBD1 TRBV5-1 ASSLGGGTTDTQY
large TRBJ2-1 TRBD1 TRBV11-3 ASSFDRGPYNEQF
many TRBJ2-7 TRBD1 TRBV6-8 ASSKLGQGEKQY
few TRBJ2-7 . TRBV6-8 ASSYWGNSYEQY
few TRBJ1-2 . TRBV4-1 ASSQDRRQNYGYT
. TRBJ1-4 . TRBV6-8 ASSRQPNEKLF
. TRBJ2-7 . TRBV5-1 ASSLQGIVYEQY
medium-sized TRBJ1-4 . TRBV6-8 ASSEKGLTNEKLF
. TRBJ1-1 . TRBV6-8 ASSYSMNTEAF
. TRBJ2-5 . TRBV15 ATSRGGGGETQY
. TRBJ1-2 TRBD1 TRBV19 ASSDRARGYT
few TRBJ1-6 . TRBV6-8 ASKEWNWGNSPLH
few TRBJ1-1 TRBD1 TRBV19 ASTTDRLGTEAF
. TRBJ2-5 . TRBV19 ASSDRSQETQY
. TRBJ2-1 . TRBV19 ASSIRDEQF
many TRBJ2-1 . TRBV6-8 ASSYRLREEQF
many TRBJ1-2 TRBD1 TRBV11-3 ASSLATGGVGYT
. TRBJ1-6 TRBD1 TRBV9 ASSPGQLSSVALH
medium-sized TRBJ1-2 . TRBV6-8 ASSYSGWDYGYT
many TRBJ2-7 . TRBV11-3 ASSPIARALSYEQY
few TRBJ2-2 TRBD2 TRBV9 ASSVASGGNTGELF
few TRBJ1-5 . TRBV19 ASSRHDGQPQH
few TRBJ1-3 . TRBV7-5 ASSLGGGSGNTIY
. TRBJ1-5 . TRBV6-8 ASGFVSEYQPQH
. TRBJ2-2 TRBD2 TRBV6-8 ASTFWTSGNTGELF
. TRBJ1-5 TRBD1 TRBV30 AWSGRRDRTFNQPQH
. TRBJ2-5 . TRBV29-1 SVEVQQRVETQY
. TRBJ2-3 TRBD2 TRBV11-3 ASSLETSGTDTQY
many TRBJ1-4 . TRBV11-3 ASSLSVGANEKLF
. TRBJ2-5 TRBD2 TRBV18 ASSILLAAKKETQY
. TRBJ2-7 . TRBV6-8 ASSYSDPPYEQY
many TRBJ2-3 . TRBV11-3 ASSDPSTLSDTQY